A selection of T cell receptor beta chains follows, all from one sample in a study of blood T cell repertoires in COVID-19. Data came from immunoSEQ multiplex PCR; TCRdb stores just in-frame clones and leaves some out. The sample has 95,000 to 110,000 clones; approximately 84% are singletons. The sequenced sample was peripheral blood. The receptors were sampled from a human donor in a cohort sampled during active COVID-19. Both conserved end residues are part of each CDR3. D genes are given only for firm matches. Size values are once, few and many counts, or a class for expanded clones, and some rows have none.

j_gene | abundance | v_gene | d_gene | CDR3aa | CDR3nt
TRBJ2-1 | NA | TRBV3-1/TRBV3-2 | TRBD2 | CASSRAGGPSNEQFF | TGTGCCAGCAGCCGAGCGGGAGGACCCTCCAATGAGCAGTTCTTC
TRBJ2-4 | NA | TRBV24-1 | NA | CATSLQGTKNIQYF | TGTGCCACCAGTCTGCAGGGAACCAAAAACATTCAGTACTTC
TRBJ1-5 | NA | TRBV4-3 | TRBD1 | CASSQDREQPQHF | TGCGCCAGCAGCCAGGACAGGGAGCAGCCCCAGCATTTT
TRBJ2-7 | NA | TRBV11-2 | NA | CASSSPSGGEWQYEQYF | TGTGCCAGCAGCTCCCCTTCTGGCGGGGAGTGGCAATACGAGCAGTACTTC
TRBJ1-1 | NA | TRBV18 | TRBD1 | CASKWTGETEAFF | TGTGCCAGCAAATGGACAGGGGAAACTGAAGCTTTCTTT
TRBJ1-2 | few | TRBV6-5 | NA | CASTGGPEGYTF | TGTGCCAGCACGGGGGGGCCTGAGGGCTACACCTTC
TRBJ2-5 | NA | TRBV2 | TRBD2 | CASSGTSGTETQYF | TGTGCCAGCAGTGGTACTAGCGGGACCGAGACCCAGTACTTC
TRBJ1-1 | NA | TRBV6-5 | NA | CASSYLDRNTEAFF | TGTGCCAGCAGTTACCTGGACAGGAACACTGAAGCTTTCTTT
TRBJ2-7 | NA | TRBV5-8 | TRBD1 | CASSLETGGYEQYF | TGTGCCAGCAGCCTCGAGACAGGGGGTTACGAGCAGTACTTC
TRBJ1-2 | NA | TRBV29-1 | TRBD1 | CSVDRDSFYGYTF | TGCAGCGTTGACCGGGACAGCTTTTATGGCTACACCTTC
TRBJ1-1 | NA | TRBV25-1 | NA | CASQQTGTYNEAFF | TGTGCCAGCCAACAGACCGGGACATACAATGAAGCTTTCTTT
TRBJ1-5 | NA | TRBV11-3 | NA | CASRGTVPYQPQHF | TGTGCCAGCAGGGGCACGGTACCATATCAGCCCCAGCATTTT
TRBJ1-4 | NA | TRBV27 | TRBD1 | CASSQDRASEKLFF | TGTGCCAGCAGTCAGGACAGGGCTTCTGAAAAACTGTTTTTT
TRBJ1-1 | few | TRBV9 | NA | CASSLGGFLFF | TGTGCCAGCAGCCTCGGCGGGTTTCTTTTCTTT
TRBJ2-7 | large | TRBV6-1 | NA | CASSEAEEVEGDYEQYF | TGTGCCAGCAGTGAAGCCGAAGAAGTCGAGGGAGACTACGAGCAGTACTTC
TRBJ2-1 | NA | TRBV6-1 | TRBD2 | CASSEGGGGEQFF | TGTGCCAGCAGTGAAGGTGGGGGGGGTGAGCAGTTCTTC
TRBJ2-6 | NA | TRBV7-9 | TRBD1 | CASSDRDGGANVLTF | TGTGCCAGCAGCGACAGGGATGGTGGGGCCAACGTCCTGACTTTC
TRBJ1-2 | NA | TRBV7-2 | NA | CASSLDSYGYTF | TGTGCCAGCAGCTTAGACAGCTATGGCTACACCTTC
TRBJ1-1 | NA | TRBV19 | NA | CASSPQRRNTEAFF | TGTGCCAGTAGCCCCCAGAGGAGGAACACTGAAGCTTTCTTT
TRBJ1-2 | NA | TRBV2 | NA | CASSENGASYGYTF | TGTGCCAGCAGTGAAAATGGAGCTTCCTATGGCTACACCTTC
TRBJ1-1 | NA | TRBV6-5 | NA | CASITTTEAFF | TGTGCCAGCATTACGACTACTGAAGCTTTCTTT
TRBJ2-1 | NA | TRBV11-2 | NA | CASSLSGLSPHEQFF | TGTGCCAGCAGCTTATCAGGGCTTTCCCCCCACGAGCAGTTCTTC
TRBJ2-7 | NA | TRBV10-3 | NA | CAIRADNSYEQYF | TGTGCCATCAGGGCGGATAACTCCTACGAGCAGTACTTC
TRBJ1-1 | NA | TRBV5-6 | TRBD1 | CASSKDRGNTEAFF | TGTGCCAGCAGCAAGGACAGGGGGAACACTGAAGCTTTCTTT
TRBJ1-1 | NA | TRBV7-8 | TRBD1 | CASSKWWGDSHTEAFF | TGTGCCAGCAGCAAGTGGTGGGGGGACAGCCACACTGAAGCTTTCTTT
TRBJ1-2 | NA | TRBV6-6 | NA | CASQEEEVRYGYTF | TGTGCCAGCCAGGAGGAAGAGGTTCGCTATGGCTACACCTTC
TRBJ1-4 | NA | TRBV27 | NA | CASSGGTSNEKLFF | TGTGCCAGCAGCGGGGGAACGTCTAATGAAAAACTGTTTTTT
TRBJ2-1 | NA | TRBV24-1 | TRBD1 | CATSDPTPRDSSYNEQFF | TGTGCCACCAGTGACCCCACACCCCGGGACAGCTCCTACAATGAGCAGTTCTTC
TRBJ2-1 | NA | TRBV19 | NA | CASSPVKSASCAVNPSYNEQFF | TGTGCCAGTAGTCCCGTTAAGTCGGCTAGTTGCGCCGTCAACCCTTCCTACAATGAGCAGTTCTTC